This TCR beta chain was captured by sequencing in a study of T cells and Merkel cell carcinoma outcomes. V dropped 1 base and J dropped 6 bases, with 12 bases sitting between them. The germline gives CDR1 SEHNR, CDR2 FQNEAQ (reference sequence). This CDR3 contains 14 residues. Study-wide results and limits: Repertoire plus T-cell density reportedly predicted Merkel cell carcinoma outcomes.

Assay: immunoSEQ multiplex PCR; the TCRdb copy retains only in-frame clones and omits some. Of over 2,500 clones in the sample, 95% to 97% were seen once. Notes on this clone: The antigen remains unidentified.

The V gene is TRBV7-9, the J gene TRBJ1-1; D unresolved. Sample: tumor tissue from Merkel cell carcinoma. The source is a human donor with Merkel cell carcinoma. CDR3 region: CASSLGRDGAEAFF. CDR3 coding DNA: TGTGCCAGCAGCTTAGGAAGAGATGGAGCTGAAGCTTTCTTT.